This TCR beta chain was recovered during a study of T cell repertoires in cytomegalovirus infection. This CDR3 comprises 12 residues. Trimming shortened V by 2 bases and J by 4 bases, and 5 bases separated the two germline ends. Per germline, CDR1 SGHTA and CDR2 FQGNSA. A single record per CDR3 protein comes from TCRdb applying MiXCR to the reads. The sample yields hundreds of thousands of distinct CDR3 sequences, roughly 46% seen once. Points on this clonotype: What it recognizes is unknown.

This TCR came from a human donor in good health (CMV status not recorded). Some clones in this sample may be carry-over from other donors' samples. The chain joins TRBV7-2 to TRBJ1-1; D is undetermined. The input for sequencing was cultured PBMCs, taken from culture after CMV antigen stimulation. The CDR3: CASSLRATEAFF. CDR3 nucleotide sequence: TGTGCCAGCAGCTTACGCGCCACTGAAGCTTTCTTT. Full variable domain (remainder filled in from reference TRBV7-2 and TRBJ1-1): GAGVSQSPSNKVTEKGKDVELRCDPISGHTALYWYRQSLGQGLEFLIYFQGNSAPDKSGLPSDRFSAERTGGSVSTLTIQRTQQEDSAVYLCASSLRATEAFFGQGTRLTVV.